The 3 T cell receptor beta chains reported below all come from one sample, sequenced in a study of blood T cell repertoires in COVID-19. Some clones are missing from TCRdb's copy, which holds only in-frame ones; the method was immunoSEQ multiplex PCR. This table has 140,000 or so clones, roughly 80% appearing once. Input material: peripheral blood. These TCRs come from a man aged 50-60 years with active or convalescent COVID-19.

The gene calls are TRBV28 and TRBJ1-1, with TRBD1 matching 8 bases. This CDR3 is built from 15 residues. Germline CDR1 and CDR2: MDHEN and SYDVKM. J lost 0 bases, V lost 8 bases, and 8 bases had no gene match. CDR3 sequence: CASFQHRGLNTEAFF. As DNA, the CDR3 is TGTGCCAGCTTCCAGCACAGGGGGTTGAACACTGAAGCTTTCTTT. Full variable domain (missing parts from reference TRBV28 and TRBJ1-1): DVKVTQSSRYLVKRTGEKVFLECVQDMDHENMFWYRQDPGLGLRLIYFSYDVKMKEKGDIPEGYSVSREKKERFSLILESASTNQTSMYLCASFQHRGLNTEAFFGQGTRLTVV.

The V and J genes are TRBV7-2 and TRBJ2-3, with 11 bases lining up with TRBD2. CDR3 size: 16 residues. V lost 3 bases, J lost 2 bases, and 4 bases stayed unmatched. CDR1 SGHTA and CDR2 FQGNSA come from the germline V gene. The DNA of the CDR3 is TGTGCCAGCAGCTTGGGACTAGCGGACCACACAGATACGCAGTATTTT. It translates to CASSLGLADHTDTQYF.

The CDR3 spells CASSFGGGDNEQFF. The CDR3 DNA reads TGCGCCAGCAGCTTCGGCGGGGGGGACAATGAGCAGTTCTTC. This chain connects TRBV5-1 to TRBJ2-1; 9 positions agree with TRBD2. The V gene end was trimmed by 2 bases and the J gene end by 5 bases; junction bases not matched to a gene: 2. The germline CDR1 and CDR2 sequences are SGHRS and YFSETQ. The CDR3 is 14 amino acids.